The 14 T cell receptor beta chains given below trace back to one sample, sequenced in a study of blood T cells in healthy people across ages. Primers used in a second PCR of about 7 to 11 cycles were a sample-barcoded 5' primer and a J-beta primer mix. TCRdb ran MiXCR on the 5' RACE reads and lists one entry per CDR3 protein. The table includes some 1.5 million distinct CDR3 sequences, 28% detected once. Sequenced input: blood. Every receptor here comes from a woman aged 30 to 39 in good health.

This clonotype came up a few times. This rearrangement joins TRBV29-1 to TRBJ2-3; TRBD2 aligns across 7 bases. Germline lookup yields CDR1 SQVTM and CDR2 ANQGSEA. This CDR3 comprises 14 residues. Germline trimming cut 6 bases from V and 4 bases from J; bases unmatched to any gene: 10. CDR3: CSVPTGGKADTQYF. DNA for the CDR3: TGCAGCGTCCCTACCGGGGGGAAGGCAGATACGCAGTATTTT.

The J gene is TRBJ1-5, the V gene TRBV7-2, with 8 bases matching TRBD1. Per the germline V gene, CDR1 is SGHTA and CDR2 is FQGNSA. V lost 6 bases and J lost 9; bases outside the gene matches: 25. The CDR3 has 19 amino acids. This chain's CDR3 is CASSPGRIGQGFEVAPQHF. CDR3 in DNA: TGTGCCAGCAGTCCCGGGCGTATCGGACAGGGATTTGAGGTAGCGCCCCAGCATTTT.

This clonotype appeared many times. CDR3 region: CSVVTSGGTDTQYF. The CDR3 bases are TGCAGCGTGGTTACTAGCGGGGGAACAGATACGCAGTATTTT. The genes are TRBV29-1 and TRBJ2-3; 11 nucleotides line up with TRBD2. Unmatched junction bases numbered 5, after V lost 6 bases and J lost 3 bases. Per germline, CDR1 SQVTM and CDR2 ANQGSEA. The CDR3 runs to 14 residues.

This clonotype turned up a few times. The rearrangement joins TRBV20-1 to TRBJ2-7; TRBD2 aligns across 10 bases. V dropped 3 bases and J dropped 0; count of bases not matched to a gene: 14. The CDR3 is 18 residues long. In germline, CDR1 is DFQATT, CDR2 SNEGSKA (reference sequence). CDR3 in DNA: TGCAGTGCTAGGGGGTCGGCCCGACTAGCGGGCCTCTCCTACGAGCAGTACTTC. This gives the protein CSARGSARLAGLSYEQYF.

The rearrangement uses TRBV9 and TRBJ2-7, with unresolved D. Trimming took off 4 bases at V and 2 bases at J, with 13 bases between the two ends. The germline V gene encodes CDR1 SGDLS and CDR2 YYNGEE. This CDR3 spans 14 amino acids. Written as DNA, the CDR3 is TGTGCCAGCAGCCCCCGTCGAGAGGCCTACGAGCAGTACTTC. Amino acids: CASSPRREAYEQYF.

This clonotype was seen at least ten times. The gene calls are TRBV7-8 and TRBJ2-1; 9 bases line up with TRBD2. The germline CDR1 and CDR2 sequences are SGHVS and FQNEAQ. V gave up 1 base and J gave up 1 base; unmatched junction bases: 5. The CDR3 is made up of 17 amino acids. This CDR3 is CASSLGVSGSSYNEQFF. DNA for the CDR3: TGTGCCAGCAGCTTAGGAGTTAGCGGGAGTTCCTACAATGAGCAGTTCTTC.

In its sample, this clonotype was seen a few times. The CDR3 loop is CASSLERGVSEKLFF. The DNA of the CDR3 is TGTGCCAGCAGCTTGGAGAGGGGAGTGAGTGAAAAACTGTTTTTT. The rearrangement joins TRBV7-9 to TRBJ1-4, with D possibly being TRBD1 (5 bases). Looked up from germline, CDR1 is SEHNR and CDR2 is FQNEAQ (reference sequence). Trimming stripped 3 bases from V and 7 bases from J, with 15 bases between. The CDR3 runs 15 residues.

The CDR3 DNA sequence: TGTGCCAGCAGCCCTCAATTAGCGGCTAACAATGAGCAGTTCTTC. Encoded protein: CASSPQLAANNEQFF. The chain carries TRBV14 and TRBJ2-1; TRBD2 is a possible D gene (6 bases). CDR1 is SGHDN and CDR2 is FVKESK in the germline V gene. V lost 4 bases, J lost 5 bases, and 15 bases lay in between. This CDR3 is 15 amino acids long.

In the case of this clonotype: A read error is possible here, since a much larger clone lies one base away. The genes are TRBV20-1 and TRBJ2-7, with 8 bases that match TRBD1. The CDR3 is 14 amino acids. Germline V CDR1 and CDR2: DFQATT, SNEGSKA (reference sequence). Unmatched junction bases numbered 9, after V lost 3 bases and J lost 5 bases. In DNA form, the CDR3 reads TGCAGTGCTAGGACCGGGACAGGCAGTGACGAGCAGTACTTC. Translation gives CSARTGTGSDEQYF.

The V gene is TRBV20-1, the J gene TRBJ1-2; D gene unclear. Germline values: CDR1 DFQATT, CDR2 SNEGSKA (reference sequence). CDR3 length: 14 amino acids. Trimming removed 5 bases at V and 1 base at J, with 14 bases between. Here the CDR3 DNA reads TGCAGTGCTCAAATACACAAGTTTAACTATGGCTACACCTTC. Protein sequence: CSAQIHKFNYGYTF.

The chain joins TRBV24-1 to TRBJ2-7; perhaps TRBD1 as D (6 bases). The CDR3 runs 13 residues. Germline V gene sequence: CDR1 KGHDR, CDR2 SFDVKD. The V end lost 7 bases, the J end lost 10 bases, and 19 bases lay between the germline ends. Here the CDR3 reads CATRHTVGDTQYF. The CDR3 DNA sequence: TGTGCCACCAGACACACCGTAGGGGACACCCAGTACTTC.

On this clonotype: A much larger clone lies a single base off, so this may be a read error. No conserved phenylalanine or tryptophan ends this CDR3, so it is likely a read error. J is TRBJ1-4 and V is TRBV12-3 or TRBV12-4; the D is unclear. V was trimmed by 7 bases and J by 0 bases, leaving 6 bases between them. The CDR3 loop spans 13 amino acids. The CDR3 nucleotides read TGTGCCAGCACTCCGGCAACTAATGAAAAACTGTTTTCT. This codes for CASTPATNEKLFS.

This clonotype came up a few times. The chain has TRBV6-5 and TRBJ1-5; the D gene is possibly TRBD1 (6 bases). The germline V gene encodes CDR1 MNHEY and CDR2 SVGAGI. V was clipped by 8 bases and J by 4 bases, with 12 bases between them. The length of the CDR3 is 13 residues. CDR3 amino acids: CASRGRGNQPQHF. In nucleotides, the CDR3 is TGTGCCAGCCGGGGCAGGGGTAATCAGCCCCAGCATTTT.

The chain employs TRBV12-5 and TRBJ1-1; no clear D gene. Trimming pared 3 bases from V and 0 bases from J, leaving 5 bases between. Per germline, CDR1 LGHNT and CDR2 FRNRAP. This CDR3 spans 13 amino acids. CDR3 residues: CASGLGMNTEAFF. The CDR3 DNA reads as TGTGCTAGTGGTTTAGGGATGAACACTGAAGCTTTCTTT.